These 26 T cell receptor beta chains were sequenced from one sample in a study of T cell responses to AZD1222 COVID-19 vaccine. The table came from immunoSEQ multiplex PCR; TCRdb's copy has only in-frame clones and leaves some out. The data hold approximately 180,000 clones, with around 93% observed a single time. The source material was peripheral blood, sampled 28 days after the second dose of the MenACWY control vaccine. The receptors shown here come from an adult who received the MenACWY meningococcal vaccine as a control.

The rearrangement links TRBV7-9 to TRBJ2-3; weak D call: TRBD2 (5 bases). Trimming removed 5 bases from V and 4 bases from J, with 16 bases in between. The CDR3 loop spans 15 amino acids. Germline CDR1 is SEHNR and CDR2 is FQNEAQ (reference sequence). This CDR3 reads CASSPPSGSSDTQYF. The CDR3 coding sequence is TGTGCCAGCAGCCCTCCGAGCGGAAGTTCAGATACGCAGTATTTT.

This rearrangement joins TRBV7-9 to TRBJ2-7; D gene ambiguous. V lost 6 bases to trimming and J lost 7 bases, with 13 bases between them. Germline-derived CDR1 and CDR2 are SEHNR and FQNEAQ (reference sequence). The CDR3 length is 12 residues. CDR3 residues: CASSRGQWEQYF. CDR3 in DNA: TGTGCCAGCAGTCGCGGCCAGTGGGAGCAGTACTTC.

The V gene is TRBV5-1, the J gene TRBJ1-5, with D possibly being TRBD1 (5 bases). The CDR3 consists of 13 residues. Germline V lookup: CDR1 SGHRS, CDR2 YFSETQ. V gave up 4 bases and J gave up 6 bases, with 11 bases separating them. The CDR3 region is CASSTEGAQPQHF. CDR3 in DNA: TGCGCCAGCAGCACGGAAGGGGCTCAGCCCCAGCATTTT. Full variable domain (rest looked up from reference TRBV5-1 and TRBJ1-5): KAGVTQTPRYLIKTRGQQVTLSCSPISGHRSVSWYQQTPGQGLQFLFEYFSETQRNKGNFPGRFSGRQFSNSRSEMNVSTLELGDSALYLCASSTEGAQPQHFGDGTRLSIL.

The chain links TRBV7-8 to TRBJ1-6; no reliable D call. The CDR3 sequence is 13 residues long. The V end was cut by 5 bases, the J end by 6 bases, with 8 bases between. From germline, CDR1 is SGHVS and CDR2 FQNEAQ. As DNA, the CDR3 is TGTGCCAGCAGCCACGGGCTTAATTCACCCCTCCACTTT. It encodes CASSHGLNSPLHF.

This clone showed up just once. The chain is built from TRBV7-2 and TRBJ2-7; 11 nucleotides line up with TRBD2. Germline V gene lookup returns CDR1 SGHTA and CDR2 FQGNSA. There are 17 residues in the CDR3. V shed 1 base, J shed 5 bases, and the junction held 10 bases outside the gene matches. The CDR3 here is CASSLVRASGGPHEQYF. DNA for the CDR3: TGTGCCAGCAGCTTAGTTCGTGCTAGCGGGGGGCCCCACGAGCAGTACTTC.

The V and J genes are TRBV2 and TRBJ2-6; no definite D call. Germline V CDR1 and CDR2: SNHLY, FYNNEI. V dropped 4 bases and J dropped 1 base, with 5 bases sitting between them. The CDR3 length is 14 residues. The CDR3 coding sequence is TGTGCCAGCAGTGGATTGTCTGGGGCCAACGTCCTGACTTTC. Residues: CASSGLSGANVLTF.

The chain is built from TRBV3-1 (or the pseudogene TRBV3-2) and TRBJ1-2, with D unclear. Germline CDR1 reads LGHDT; CDR2 reads YNNKEL (reference sequence). V gave up 8 bases and J gave up 0 bases, with 13 bases separating them. The CDR3 runs to 14 residues. The CDR3: CASSTSAANYGYTF. The CDR3 DNA reads TGTGCCAGCTCAACCTCGGCGGCTAACTATGGCTACACCTTC.

This clone was detected only once. The genes are TRBV3-1 (or the pseudogene TRBV3-2) and TRBJ2-5, with D unclear. The V end lost 1 base, the J end lost 7 bases, and 7 bases lay between the germline ends. Per the germline V gene, CDR1 is LGHDT and CDR2 is YNNKEL (reference sequence). The CDR3 contains 12 residues. This CDR3 is CASSQVGPTQYF. For the CDR3, the DNA is TGTGCCAGCAGCCAAGTTGGGCCGACCCAGTACTTC.

Notes on this clone: This specimen includes other DNA sequences encoding the same CDR3. The rearrangement links TRBV3-1 (or the pseudogene TRBV3-2) to TRBJ2-1; D not certain. The germline V and J ends were trimmed by 1 base and 8 bases, with 3 bases remaining between them. The CDR3 totals 11 residues. The germline CDR1 and CDR2 sequences are LGHDT and YNNKEL (reference sequence). CDR3 sequence reads: CASSQVHEQFF. For the CDR3, the DNA is TGTGCCAGCAGCCAAGTCCATGAGCAGTTCTTC.

The chain has TRBV5-5 and TRBJ2-2, with D possibly being TRBD1 (6 bases). The CDR3 has 15 residues. The germline V gene encodes CDR1 SGHKS and CDR2 YYEKEE (reference sequence). Trimming cost V 0 bases and J 7 bases, with 13 bases left between them. For the CDR3, the DNA is TGTGCCAGCAGCTTGGGCAGGGGAATTGGCGGGGAGCTGTTTTTT. This gives the protein CASSLGRGIGGELFF. The full variable domain, its missing parts supplied by reference TRBV5-5 and TRBJ2-2, is DAGVTQSPTHLIKTRGQQVTLRCSPISGHKSVSWYQQVLGQGPQFIFQYYEKEERGRGNFPDRFSARQFPNYSSELNVNALLLGDSALYLCASSLGRGIGGELFFGEGSRLTVL.

A remark on this clone: The sample contains more than one DNA sequence encoding this CDR3. In DNA form, the CDR3 reads TGCAGTGCAACAGGGGGGGGTGGCTACACCTTC. The encoded protein is CSATGGGGYTF. The V call is TRBV20-1, the J call TRBJ1-2; 8 bases align to TRBD1. V lost 6 bases and J lost 7; bases outside the gene matches: 4. Germline CDR1 is DFQATT and CDR2 is SNEGSKA (reference sequence). The length of the CDR3 is 11 residues.

This clone was observed a few times. The chain is built from TRBV2 and TRBJ1-6; D is perhaps TRBD1 (6 bases). The CDR3 has 15 residues. From germline, CDR1 is SNHLY and CDR2 FYNNEI. Trimming pared 7 bases from V and 10 bases from J, leaving 20 bases between. The CDR3 region has the DNA TGTGCCAGCACCCTCGGACGACAACAGGGATCACCCCTCCACTTT. It codes for CASTLGRQQGSPLHF.

The rearrangement links TRBV4-1 to TRBJ1-2; D gene unclear. Trimming removed 4 bases at V and 7 bases at J, with 13 bases between. CDR1 is MGHRA and CDR2 is YSYEKL in the germline V gene. The CDR3 totals 13 residues. The DNA for the CDR3 is TGCGCCAGCAGCCCCTTGGACCCGCCTGGCTACACCTTC. Its translation is CASSPLDPPGYTF.

The chain employs TRBV6-2 or TRBV6-3 and TRBJ2-5; D is unresolved. Germline CDR1 reads MNHEY; CDR2 reads SVGEGT. V gave up 2 bases and J gave up 9 bases, with 7 bases separating them. This CDR3 is built from 11 residues. CDR3 bases: TGTGCCAGCAGTTACCTAGGACCCCAGTACTTC. This codes for CASSYLGPQYF.

Worth noting for this clone: The same CDR3 also results from other DNA sequences found in this sample. The chain is built from TRBV5-1 and TRBJ2-2, with TRBD1 as a possible D gene (6 bases). The germline V and J ends were trimmed by 4 bases and 2 bases, with 9 bases remaining between them. The CDR3 totals 14 residues. Per germline, CDR1 SGHRS and CDR2 YFSETQ. CDR3: CASSPGTNTGELFF. In nucleotides, the CDR3 is TGCGCCAGCAGCCCCGGGACAAACACCGGGGAGCTGTTTTTT.

The V gene is TRBV4-2, the J gene TRBJ2-7; TRBD2 might be the D (6 bases). The CDR3 totals 16 residues. V lost 6 bases and J lost 13, with 31 bases in between. CDR1 is LGHNA, CDR2 YNFKEQ, per germline. The CDR3 region is CASSSLTQDGKRAVYF. Here the CDR3 DNA reads TGTGCCAGCAGTTCCCTCACCCAAGATGGTAAGCGGGCGGTTTACTTC.

This CDR3 reads CASSREGNEQFF. The CDR3 DNA reads TGTGCCAGCAGCCGTGAGGGAAATGAGCAGTTCTTC. The chain employs TRBV5-4 and TRBJ2-1, with a possible D match to TRBD2 (5 bases). Germline loops: CDR1 SGHNT, CDR2 YYREEE (reference sequence). V was shortened by 4 bases and J by 7 bases, with 9 bases between the two germline ends. The length of the CDR3 is 12 residues.

The chain combines TRBV6-5 with TRBJ2-5; D uncertain. Looked up from germline, CDR1 is MNHEY and CDR2 is SVGAGI. Trimming removed 0 bases from V and 5 bases from J, with 4 bases in between. This CDR3 contains 12 residues. The CDR3 DNA sequence: TGTGCCAGCAGTTACTCCTCCGAGACCCAGTACTTC. Encoded protein: CASSYSSETQYF.

The genes are TRBV12-3 or TRBV12-4 and TRBJ1-1, with D perhaps TRBD1 (5 bases). The V end was cut by 4 bases, the J end by 0 bases, with 6 bases between. The CDR3 sequence is 13 residues long. CDR3 residues: CASSWGVNTEAFF. The CDR3 nucleotides read TGTGCCAGCAGTTGGGGGGTGAACACTGAAGCTTTCTTT.

The chain links TRBV30 to TRBJ1-1; D is perhaps TRBD1 (5 bases). The CDR3 is 13 residues long. Germline CDR1 GTSNPN, CDR2 SVGIG (reference sequence). V gave up 4 bases and J gave up 3 bases, with 12 bases separating them. CDR3 region: CAWNMGPYTEAFF. CDR3 DNA: TGTGCCTGGAATATGGGGCCGTACACTGAAGCTTTCTTT.

The V call is TRBV27, the J call TRBJ1-2; no firm D call. This CDR3 has 14 amino acids. V lost 8 bases to trimming and J lost 4 bases, with 17 bases between them. Germline CDR1 reads MNHEY; CDR2 reads SMNVEV (reference sequence). The CDR3 DNA is TGTGCCAGCTCGCCCGACGGAGGAAGCTATGGCTACACCTTC. It is translated as CASSPDGGSYGYTF.

The chain joins TRBV30 to TRBJ2-7; the D gene is possibly TRBD2 (7 bases). The length of the CDR3 is 15 residues. Germline V gives CDR1 GTSNPN, CDR2 SVGIG (reference sequence). The ends were cut back, 6 bases at V and 1 base at J, with 19 bases in the middle. The CDR3 DNA is TGTGCCTGTTTCCCGGCGGGGGCCATATCCTACGAGCAGTACTTC. As protein: CACFPAGAISYEQYF.

The V call is TRBV7-9, the J call TRBJ2-2; 9 positions match TRBD2. The CDR3 has 16 residues. Germline CDR1 and CDR2: SEHNR and FQNEAQ (reference sequence). The V and J ends lost 11 bases and 2 bases, in that order; junction bases with no gene match: 12. CDR3 DNA: TGTGCCGGGGGGACGGCCGGGACTAGCAACACCGGGGAGCTGTTTTTT. This encodes CAGGTAGTSNTGELFF. The whole variable domain, filled in from reference TRBV7-9 and TRBJ2-2, reads DTGVSQNPRHKITKRGQNVTFRCDPISEHNRLYWYRQTLGQGPEFLTYFQNEAQLEKSRLLSDRFSAERPKGSFSTLEIQRTEQGDSAMYLCAGGTAGTSNTGELFFGEGSRLTVL.

This clone was observed once. The V call is TRBV9, the J call TRBJ1-5; tentatively, D is TRBD1 (6 bases). Germline values: CDR1 SGDLS, CDR2 YYNGEE. CDR3 length: 15 amino acids. V was pared by 4 bases and J by 0 bases, with 11 bases between. The CDR3 nucleotides are TGTGCCAGCAGCCCAAGGGGGGATAGCAATCAGCCCCAGCATTTT. Protein sequence: CASSPRGDSNQPQHF.

V and J are TRBV19 and TRBJ1-2, with 8 bases lining up with TRBD1. Germline trimming cut 5 bases from V and 7 bases from J; bases unmatched to any gene: 12. Germline CDR1 LNHDA, CDR2 SQIVND (reference sequence). The CDR3 has 15 amino acids. The CDR3 nucleotides read TGTGCCAGTAGTCCCAGGGGTGGGACAGGCGCTGGCTACACCTTC. Its translation is CASSPRGGTGAGYTF.

CDR3 amino acids: CASSKQSEAFF. DNA of the CDR3: TGTGCCAGTAGTAAACAGAGTGAAGCTTTCTTT. The chain employs TRBV19 and TRBJ1-1; no firm D call. This CDR3 contains 11 residues. Germline assignment: CDR1 LNHDA and CDR2 SQIVND (reference sequence). Trimming stripped 4 bases from V and 7 bases from J, with 7 bases between.